This record looks at one T cell receptor beta chain sequence and its context. Produced via immunoSEQ multiplex PCR; TCRdb's table is partial and in-frame only. The sample has approximately 12,000 clones, 55% to 70% seen once; the top ten hold almost 7%. This entry is derived from a study of neoadjuvant anti-PD-1 for oral cavity cancer. Germline assignment: CDR1 SGHRS and CDR2 YFSETQ. The CDR3 is 13 amino acids. V was shortened by 4 bases and J by 3 bases, with 10 bases between the two germline ends. The TCR originated in a person aged 35 to 85 with oral cavity squamous cell carcinoma. The donor label of this sample is uncertain. The V and J genes are TRBV5-1 and TRBJ1-1, with a possible D match to TRBD1 (6 bases). Sequences were derived from tumor tissue, sampled before nivolumab (anti-PD-1) treatment. CDR3 in DNA: TGCGCCAGCAGCGTGAACAGGGACACTGAAGCTTTCTTT. Translating it yields CASSVNRDTEAFF.